This TCR beta chain was retrieved from a study of CXCR3-negative and CXCR3-positive naive CD8 T cells. Study-level findings and limits: For naive cells, CXCR3-negative and CXCR3-positive subsets had similar TRBV-TRBJ usage; for memory cells, usage differed.

Looked up from germline, CDR1 is SGHAT and CDR2 is FQNNGV. The CDR3 runs to 15 residues. The study made its TRB cDNA libraries by 5' RACE, adding UMI labels. One entry per CDR3 protein, without DNA, is what TCRdb gives after re-calling the 5' RACE reads. The sample includes 100,000 to 150,000 distinct CDR3 sequences. Details on this clonotype: Antigen unknown.

The chain uses TRBV11-2 and TRBJ2-3; there is no DNA to check the TCRdb D call of TRBD2. Sequenced sample: naive CXCR3- CD8+ T cells from blood. The subset was: CD45RO-CCR7+CD27+CD95- naive CD8+ T cells lacking CXCR3 (TNR3-). This receptor was taken from a human donor in good health. Some clones in this sample may be carry-over from other donors' samples. The CDR3 spells CASTMEGLGTDTQYF.